This TCR beta chain was captured by sequencing in a study of T cells in Graves' hyperthyroidism and ophthalmopathy. Trimming pared 5 bases from V and 3 bases from J, leaving 22 bases between. The CDR3 sequence is 17 residues long. Germline values: CDR1 LGHDT, CDR2 YNNKEL (reference sequence). Template material for amplifying TCR beta CDR3 regions consisted of RNA transcripts. The study used the HTBI primer set for a first-round RT-PCR of the TCR CDR3. TCRdb fed the multiplex PCR reads into MiXCR, producing one record per CDR3 protein. This sample has some 340,000 distinct CDR3 sequences, with around 15% found just once. This clonotype was seen at least ten times.

The material sequenced was blood. The receptor comes from a middle-aged woman with Graves' ophthalmopathy. This chain connects TRBV3-1 to TRBJ1-2; D gene ambiguous. The CDR3 DNA sequence: TGTGCCAGCAGCTACCTACCGCCTATTAACCAGGACTATGGCTACACCTTC. This encodes CASSYLPPINQDYGYTF.